This TCR beta chain originates from a study of early T cells in non-severe SARS-CoV-2 infection. Turning to the study itself: From unsorted whole blood, bulk RNA was sequenced, and the chains remained unpaired. Regarding the study as a whole: Using VDJdb, the matching emphasized anti-spike CD8 responses while missing private and CD4 specificities.

Unique molecular identifiers were added to individual cDNA molecules. One entry per CDR3 protein results from TCRdb running MiXCR on the 5' RACE reads. The sample holds approximately 56,000 distinct CDR3 sequences; about 10% are singletons and the top ten take 6.5%. There are a few counts of this clonotype. Its antigen is currently unknown. The CDR3 spans 15 residues. The germline V gene encodes CDR1 SNHLY and CDR2 FYNNEI. V shed 5 bases and J 6 bases; nucleotides not matched to a gene: 5. The chain combines TRBV2 with TRBJ2-2; 11 bases agree with TRBD2. This TCR was recovered from an adult who was a healthcare worker with PCR-confirmed SARS-CoV-2 infection or an uninfected control (not recorded which). Material: whole blood. CDR3 bases: TGTGCCAGCAGTCTAGTAGCGGGAGGGGCCGGGGAGCTGTTTTTT. The encoded protein is CASSLVAGGAGELFF.